Sequencing of this TCR beta chain was carried out in a study of blood T cell repertoires in COVID-19. From germline, CDR1 is MDHEN and CDR2 SYDVKM. This CDR3 is built from 14 residues. Germline trimming cut 5 bases from V and 5 bases from J; bases unmatched to any gene: 8. Libraries were prepared by immunoSEQ multiplex PCR; TCRdb keeps only in-frame clonotypes and omits some of them. The data contain some 100,000 clones, around 85% of them singletons. J is TRBJ2-5 and V is TRBV28; 7 bases align to TRBD2. Material for sequencing was peripheral blood. This clonotype was obtained from a woman in her sixties or seventies with active or convalescent COVID-19. The CDR3 DNA sequence: TGTGCCAGCAGTCGCCCCCTCGGGGGGGAGACCCAGTACTTC. Translated, it gives CASSRPLGGETQYF.